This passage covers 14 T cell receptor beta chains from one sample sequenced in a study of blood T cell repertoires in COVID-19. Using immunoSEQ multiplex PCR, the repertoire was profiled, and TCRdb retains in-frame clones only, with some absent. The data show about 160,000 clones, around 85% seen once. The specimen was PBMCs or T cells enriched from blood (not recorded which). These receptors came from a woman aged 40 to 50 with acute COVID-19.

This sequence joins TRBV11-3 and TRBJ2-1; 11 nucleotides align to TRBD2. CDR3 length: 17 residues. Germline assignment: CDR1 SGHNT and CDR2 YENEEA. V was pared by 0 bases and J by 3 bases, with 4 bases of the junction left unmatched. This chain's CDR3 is CASSLDRGLAGYNEQFF. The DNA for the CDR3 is TGTGCCAGCAGCTTAGATCGCGGACTAGCGGGCTACAATGAGCAGTTCTTC.

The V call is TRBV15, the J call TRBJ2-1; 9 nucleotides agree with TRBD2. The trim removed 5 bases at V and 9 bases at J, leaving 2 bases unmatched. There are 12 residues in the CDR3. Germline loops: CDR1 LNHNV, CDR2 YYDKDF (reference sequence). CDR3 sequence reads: CATSGLAIEQFF. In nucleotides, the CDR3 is TGTGCCACCAGCGGACTAGCGATTGAGCAGTTCTTC.

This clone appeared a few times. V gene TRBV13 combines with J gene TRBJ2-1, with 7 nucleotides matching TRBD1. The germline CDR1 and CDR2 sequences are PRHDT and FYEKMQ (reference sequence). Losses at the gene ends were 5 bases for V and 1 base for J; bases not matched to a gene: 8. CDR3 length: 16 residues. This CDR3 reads CASSLRDRVSYNEQFF. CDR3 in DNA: TGTGCCAGCAGCCTCCGGGACAGAGTTTCCTACAATGAGCAGTTCTTC. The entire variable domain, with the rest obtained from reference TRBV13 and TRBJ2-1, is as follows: AAGVIQSPRHLIKEKRETATLKCYPIPRHDTVYWYQQGPGQDPQFLISFYEKMQSDKGSIPDRFSAQQFSDYHSELNMSSLELGDSALYFCASSLRDRVSYNEQFFGPGTRLTVL.

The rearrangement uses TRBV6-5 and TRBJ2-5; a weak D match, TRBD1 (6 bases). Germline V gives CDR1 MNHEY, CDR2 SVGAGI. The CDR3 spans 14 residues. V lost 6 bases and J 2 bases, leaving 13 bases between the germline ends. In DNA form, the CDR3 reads TGTGCCAGCAGCCCCGGGACATTTCAAGAGACCCAGTACTTC. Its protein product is CASSPGTFQETQYF.

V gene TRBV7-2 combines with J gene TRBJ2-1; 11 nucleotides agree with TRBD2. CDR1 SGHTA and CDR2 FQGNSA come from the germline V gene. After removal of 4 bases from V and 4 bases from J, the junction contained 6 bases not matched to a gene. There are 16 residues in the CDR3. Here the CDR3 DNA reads TGTGCCAGCAGCTCCAGACTAGCGGGGATATACAATGAGCAGTTCTTC. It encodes CASSSRLAGIYNEQFF.

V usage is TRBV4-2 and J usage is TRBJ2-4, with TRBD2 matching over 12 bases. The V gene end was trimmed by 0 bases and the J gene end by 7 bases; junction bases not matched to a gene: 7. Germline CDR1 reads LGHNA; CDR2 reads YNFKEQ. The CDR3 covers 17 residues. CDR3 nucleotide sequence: TGTGCCAGCAGCCAAGAGGCTAGCGGGAGGGCCTTGAACATTCAGTACTTC. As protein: CASSQEASGRALNIQYF.

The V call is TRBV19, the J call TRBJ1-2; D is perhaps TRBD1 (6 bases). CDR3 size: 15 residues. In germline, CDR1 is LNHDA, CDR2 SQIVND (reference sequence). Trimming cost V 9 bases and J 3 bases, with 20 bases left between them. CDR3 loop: CARKGGDLRDYGYTF. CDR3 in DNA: TGTGCCAGGAAGGGGGGGGATCTTCGGGACTATGGCTACACCTTC.

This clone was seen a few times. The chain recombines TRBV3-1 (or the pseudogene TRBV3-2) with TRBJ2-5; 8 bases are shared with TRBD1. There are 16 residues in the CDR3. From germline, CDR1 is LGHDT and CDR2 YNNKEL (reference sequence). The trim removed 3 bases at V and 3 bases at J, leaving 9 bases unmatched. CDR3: CASSQSDRGEEETQYF. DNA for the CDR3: TGTGCCAGCAGCCAGTCAGACAGGGGCGAGGAAGAGACCCAGTACTTC.

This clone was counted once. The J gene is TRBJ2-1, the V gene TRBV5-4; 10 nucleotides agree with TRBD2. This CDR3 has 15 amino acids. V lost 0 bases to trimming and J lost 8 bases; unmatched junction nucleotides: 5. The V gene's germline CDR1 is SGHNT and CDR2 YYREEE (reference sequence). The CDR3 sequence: CASSLGAGGPYEQFF. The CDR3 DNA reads TGTGCCAGCAGCTTGGGAGCGGGAGGGCCTTATGAGCAGTTCTTC.

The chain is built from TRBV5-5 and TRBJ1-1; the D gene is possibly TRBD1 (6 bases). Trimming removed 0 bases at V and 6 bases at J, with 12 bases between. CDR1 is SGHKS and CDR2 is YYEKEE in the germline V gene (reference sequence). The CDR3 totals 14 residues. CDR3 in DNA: TGTGCCAGCAGCTTGGGCCATGGGGGCCCTGAAGCTTTCTTT. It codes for CASSLGHGGPEAFF.

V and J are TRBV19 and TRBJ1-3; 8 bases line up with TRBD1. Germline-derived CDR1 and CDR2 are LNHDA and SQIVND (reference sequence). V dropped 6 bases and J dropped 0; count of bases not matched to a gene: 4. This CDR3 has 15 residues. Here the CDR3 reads CASRSGQGSGNTIYF. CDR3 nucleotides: TGTGCCAGTAGATCCGGACAGGGCTCTGGAAACACCATATATTTT.

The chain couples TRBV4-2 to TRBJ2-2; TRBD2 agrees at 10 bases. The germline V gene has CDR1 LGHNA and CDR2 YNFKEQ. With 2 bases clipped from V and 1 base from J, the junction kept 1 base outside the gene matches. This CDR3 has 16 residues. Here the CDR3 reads CASSQRTSGNTGELFF. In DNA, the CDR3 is TGTGCCAGCAGCCAAAGGACTAGCGGGAACACCGGGGAGCTGTTTTTT.

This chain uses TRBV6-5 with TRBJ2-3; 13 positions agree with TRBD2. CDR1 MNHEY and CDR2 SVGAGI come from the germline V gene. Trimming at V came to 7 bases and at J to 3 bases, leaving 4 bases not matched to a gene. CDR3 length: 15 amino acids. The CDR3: CASTRLAGGTDTQYF. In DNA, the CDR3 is TGTGCCAGCACAAGACTAGCGGGAGGTACAGATACGCAGTATTTT.

Written as DNA, the CDR3 is TGTGCCAGCAGCTTGTTCGGCCGGGGGGGACGGGAGGGAAGAGATACGCAGTATTTT. As protein: CASSLFGRGGREGRDTQYF. This sequence joins TRBV5-4 and TRBJ2-3, with 8 bases fitting TRBD2. The V and J ends lost 1 base and 5 bases, in that order; junction bases with no gene match: 18. Germline CDR1 is SGHNT and CDR2 is YYREEE (reference sequence). This CDR3 has 19 amino acids.